Listed below are T cell receptor beta chains from one sample, sequenced in a study of CD8 T cells in ankylosing spondylitis. TCRdb processed the 5' RACE reads anew with MiXCR; each CDR3 protein has one entry. Altogether 650,000 to 800,000 distinct CDR3 sequences are present, around 20% being singletons, with the ten largest covering about a fifth. The specimen sequenced was blood, either unsorted or a sorted T cell fraction (not recorded which). The receptors were sampled from a male donor with ankylosing spondylitis. Each CDR3 is given with its conserved first and last residue. A D gene is named only where the DNA matches it firmly. Clone sizes are given selectively: once, few, many, or a class where the clone is expanded.

j_gene,d_gene,v_gene,abundance,CDR3nt,CDR3aa
TRBJ2-2,.,TRBV7-9,.,TGTGCCAGCCGCGACGGGGCGAACACCGGGGAGCTGTTTTTT,CASRDGANTGELFF
TRBJ1-5,.,TRBV9,.,TGTGCCAGCAGCGCCGGAGGTCAGCCCCAGCATTTT,CASSAGGQPQHF
TRBJ1-1,.,TRBV6-6,.,TGTGCCAGCAGTTACGGGTCAGGGGAAGCTTTCTTT,CASSYGSGEAFF
TRBJ2-7,.,TRBV20-1,few,TGCAGTGCTAGAGAGGGGCTCACCTACGAGCAGTACTTC,CSAREGLTYEQYF
TRBJ2-7,TRBD1,TRBV12-3/TRBV12-4,many,TGTGCCAGCGGCGAGACAGGGGTCGAGCAGTACTTC,CASGETGVEQYF
TRBJ2-7,.,TRBV28,.,TGTGCCAGCAGACCTGACACCGTCCCCTACGAGCAGTACTTC,CASRPDTVPYEQYF
TRBJ2-6,.,TRBV4-1,few,TGCGCCAGCAGCCAAGGTCCTCCTGGGGCCAACGTCCTGACTTTC,CASSQGPPGANVLTF
TRBJ2-1,.,TRBV7-9,few,TGTGCCAGCAGCTTTGGACAGCCGGACAATGAGCAGTTCTTC,CASSFGQPDNEQFF
TRBJ1-5,.,TRBV12-3/TRBV12-4,.,TGTGCCAGCAGTTTAGGAGGCCGTTATCAGCCCCAGCATTTT,CASSLGGRYQPQHF
TRBJ1-6,.,TRBV28,.,TGTGCCAGCAGTGGAGGGGGGGGCTGGTCACCCCTCCACTTT,CASSGGGGWSPLHF
TRBJ2-7,TRBD2,TRBV28,.,TGTGCCAGCAGTTTTCCTCCCTGGGGGAGTAGCGGGAGTTACGAGCAGTACTTC,CASSFPPWGSSGSYEQYF
TRBJ2-1,.,TRBV28,few,TGTGCCAGCAGTTTGGGGGGGTGGCAGGGGAACAATGAGCAGTTCTTC,CASSLGGWQGNNEQFF
TRBJ1-4,.,TRBV20-1,.,TGCAGTGCCAAAAAGGGCGGGGGTAATGAAAAACTGTTTTTT,CSAKKGGGNEKLFF
TRBJ2-2,TRBD1,TRBV4-2,many,TGTGCCAGCAGCCAAGCACAGGGGGCGGGCGGGGAGCTGTTTTTT,CASSQAQGAGGELFF
TRBJ1-2,.,TRBV3-1,.,TGTGCCAGCAGCCAAGAGGCCGCTGGGGTTTATGGCTACACCTTC,CASSQEAAGVYGYTF
TRBJ1-1,.,TRBV10-3,few,TGTGCCATCAGTGAGTCCGAGGCCTCGAACACTGAAGCTTTCTTT,CAISESEASNTEAFF
TRBJ2-5,.,TRBV27,few,TGTGCCAGCACCGGGTGGAGGGGAGAGACCCAGTACTTC,CASTGWRGETQYF
TRBJ2-5,.,TRBV4-1,.,TGCGCCAGCAGCCTCCCGGGGGTACGGGAGACCCAGTACTTC,CASSLPGVRETQYF
TRBJ2-7,TRBD1,TRBV7-2,many,TGTGCCAGCAGTCGGGACAGAGGCTACGAGCAGTACTTC,CASSRDRGYEQYF
TRBJ2-3,.,TRBV28,.,TGTGCCACTGCTAGGGACCTCACAGATACGCAGTATTTT,CATARDLTDTQYF
TRBJ1-5,.,TRBV2,few,TGTGCCAGCAGTGTGGGGGGTCAGCCCCAGCATTTT,CASSVGGQPQHF
TRBJ2-1,TRBD2,TRBV29-1,.,TGCAGCGCACCCGGGACTAGCGGGGGGAGGGGTGAGCAGTTCTTC,CSAPGTSGGRGEQFF
TRBJ2-1,.,TRBV12-3/TRBV12-4,once,TGTGCCAGCAGCCCCGAGGGCCCTTCCCCTAATGAGCAGTTCTTC,CASSPEGPSPNEQFF
TRBJ2-7,.,TRBV10-3,.,TGTGCCACCGGACAGCAAAGCTCCTACGAGCAGTACTTC,CATGQQSSYEQYF
TRBJ2-2,.,TRBV6-2/TRBV6-3,few,TGTGCCAGCAGTCCTCCAACCTCGTCCGGGGAGCTGTTTTTT,CASSPPTSSGELFF
TRBJ2-5,.,TRBV4-1,.,TGCGCCAGCAGCCAAGATAACAGGGACCAAGAGACCCAGTACTTC,CASSQDNRDQETQYF
TRBJ1-1,TRBD1,TRBV7-9,few,TGTGCCAGCAGGTTAGACAGGGGAACTGAAGCTTTCTTT,CASRLDRGTEAFF
TRBJ2-3,TRBD2,TRBV6-1,.,TGTGCCAGCAGTCTAGCGGAGCCAACAGATACGCAGTATTTT,CASSLAEPTDTQYF
TRBJ2-7,.,TRBV12-3/TRBV12-4,few,TGTGCCAGCAGTCCTACCACAGGGAACGAGCAGTACTTC,CASSPTTGNEQYF
TRBJ1-1,.,TRBV24-1,.,TGTGCCACCAGTAAAGGGAGGGGCACTGAAGCTTTCTTT,CATSKGRGTEAFF
TRBJ2-2,TRBD2,TRBV5-5,few,TGTGCCAGCAGCCCATTCCTAACTAGCGGGAGGCCCGGGGAGCTGTTTTTT,CASSPFLTSGRPGELFF
TRBJ1-2,.,TRBV5-6,.,TGTGCCAGCAGCTTGGAACAGGGCCGTTATGGCTACACCTTC,CASSLEQGRYGYTF
TRBJ2-1,.,TRBV29-1,few,TGCAGCGGACGGACAGCCAAAAGCTCCTACAATGAGCAGTTCTTC,CSGRTAKSSYNEQFF
TRBJ2-1,.,TRBV28,.,TGTGCCAGCAGCCACACCCCACCGAGGACGCTTGCCTTCGATGAGCAGTTCTTC,CASSHTPPRTLAFDEQFF
TRBJ2-2,.,TRBV12-3/TRBV12-4,.,TGTGCCAGCAGTTTAGGGTTTCTAGCGAAACTCACCGGGGAGCTGTTTTTT,CASSLGFLAKLTGELFF
TRBJ2-1,TRBD1,TRBV5-1,few,TGCGCCAGCAGCCCCGGGACAGGGGTTGCCAATGAGCAGTTCTTC,CASSPGTGVANEQFF
TRBJ2-3,TRBD2,TRBV14,few,TGTGCCAGCAGCCAAACCACCATCGTCGGGGGGGATACGCAGTATTTT,CASSQTTIVGGDTQYF
TRBJ2-1,.,TRBV7-2,few,TGTGCCAGCAGCTTCGAGTCTTGGGGGGCCCCTTACAATGAGCAGTTCTTC,CASSFESWGAPYNEQFF
TRBJ2-1,TRBD2,TRBV6-2/TRBV6-3,.,TGTGCCAGCAGTTCCCGACTAGCGGCGAGCAATGAGCAGTTCTTC,CASSSRLAASNEQFF
TRBJ2-1,TRBD2,TRBV11-2,.,TGTGCCAGCAGCGGCCCGGGGCTTAGCGGGATAAATGAGCAGTTCTTC,CASSGPGLSGINEQFF
TRBJ2-2,.,TRBV20-1,few,TGCAGTGCTAACCCCAAAATTGCGAACACCGGGGAGCTGTTTTTT,CSANPKIANTGELFF
TRBJ2-7,.,TRBV12-3/TRBV12-4,few,TGTGCCAGCAGTTTAAGAAGCGGTTCAGCCACTTCCTACGAGCAGTACTTC,CASSLRSGSATSYEQYF
TRBJ1-6,.,TRBV12-3/TRBV12-4,.,TGTGCCAGCAGTTTGGTGGTTTCCTATAATTCACCCCTCCACTTT,CASSLVVSYNSPLHF
TRBJ1-1,.,TRBV7-9,many,TGTGCCAGCAGCGCCGAGGTGGGCACTGAAGCTTTCTTT,CASSAEVGTEAFF
TRBJ2-3,TRBD2,TRBV12-3/TRBV12-4,.,TGTGCCAGCAGAAGATCTAGCGGGATACTGGGTACGCAGTATTTT,CASRRSSGILGTQYF
TRBJ1-2,.,TRBV11-2,.,TGTGCCAGCAGCTTAGATCATCAGGGCCGCTATGGCTACACCTTC,CASSLDHQGRYGYTF
TRBJ2-5,.,TRBV10-3,few,TGTGCCATCAGTGCCTCGGTGGAGACCCAGTACTTC,CAISASVETQYF
TRBJ2-1,.,TRBV12-5,.,TGTGCTAGTGGTTTGCTAGGGGTATACAATGAGCAGTTCTTC,CASGLLGVYNEQFF
TRBJ2-1,TRBD2,TRBV7-2,.,TGTGCCAGCAGCTTAGTTCGTAGCGGGTCCACTGAGCAGTTCTTC,CASSLVRSGSTEQFF
TRBJ2-2,.,TRBV7-6,many,TGTGCCAGCAGCTTAGTACAGAACACCGGGGAGCTGTTTTTT,CASSLVQNTGELFF
TRBJ1-1,.,TRBV20-1,few,TGCAGTGCTGGGGCAAGGAACACTGAAGCTTTCTTT,CSAGARNTEAFF
TRBJ2-5,.,TRBV7-9,few,TGTGCCAGCGTTAGGGGTTACCAAGAGACCCAGTACTTC,CASVRGYQETQYF